The entry below gives a single TCR beta chain sequence along with its context. Its antigen is not known. This sample stems from a study of cytomegalovirus exposure and HLA in healthy donors. Study-wide points: According to the study, 160 or so TCR beta chains were cytomegalovirus-associated.

Losses at the gene ends were 5 bases for V and 8 bases for J; bases not matched to a gene: 11. The CDR3 is made up of 16 amino acids. Germline values: CDR1 SGHDN, CDR2 FVKESK. The PCR ran on 60 Vbeta and 13 Jbeta primers. The protocol was immunoSEQ multiplex PCR, while the TCRdb copy is restricted to in-frame clones and leaves out a portion. The data hold over 150,000 clones, with around 73% observed a single time. This chain uses TRBV14 with TRBJ2-1; 11 bases agree with TRBD1. The specimen sequenced was PBMCs. This TCR was recovered from a woman aged 18-29 years in good health and CMV-seropositive. CDR3 amino acids: CASSFQGQGVLDEQFF. As DNA, the CDR3 is TGTGCCAGCAGCTTCCAGGGACAGGGGGTTTTAGATGAGCAGTTCTTC.